These 27 T cell receptor beta chains share one sample of origin, sequenced in a study of T cell responses to AZD1222 COVID-19 vaccine. Clones were sequenced by immunoSEQ multiplex PCR, and TCRdb holds only the in-frame ones, with some missing. The sample has about 190,000 clones, roughly 93% seen once. Sequencing used peripheral blood, obtained on day 0 of AZD1222 vaccination. Every receptor here comes from an adult in good health.

This chain's CDR3 is CASGGVVAGELFF. CDR3 nucleotide sequence: TGTGCCAGCGGGGGGGTAGTAGCCGGGGAGCTGTTTTTT. The rearrangement uses TRBV28 and TRBJ2-2; 7 nucleotides match TRBD2. Germline trimming cut 8 bases from V and 6 bases from J; bases unmatched to any gene: 6. Looked up from germline, CDR1 is MDHEN and CDR2 is SYDVKM. CDR3 length: 13 amino acids.

This chain joins TRBV2 and TRBJ2-3, with D hard to call. The CDR3 totals 14 residues. The V and J ends lost 6 bases and 0 bases respectively, with 10 bases between them. The germline V gene encodes CDR1 SNHLY and CDR2 FYNNEI. The CDR3 loop is CASRIAPSTDTQYF. The CDR3 DNA is TGTGCCAGCAGAATAGCTCCTAGCACAGATACGCAGTATTTT.

Only one count was recorded for this clone. The chain recombines TRBV7-9 with TRBJ2-7; a possible D gene is TRBD2 (6 bases). With 4 bases removed from V and 4 bases from J, the gap between germline ends came to 17 bases. Germline values: CDR1 SEHNR, CDR2 FQNEAQ (reference sequence). The CDR3 has 15 amino acids. DNA of the CDR3: TGTGCCAGCAGCTCCCAAACGGGAGCCTATTACGAGCAGTACTTC. It codes for CASSSQTGAYYEQYF.

This clone was picked up a small number of times. The CDR3 DNA reads TGTGCCAGCAGGCGGACAGGGATCAACTATGGCTACACCTTC. Amino acids: CASRRTGINYGYTF. The chain uses TRBV6-5 and TRBJ1-2; TRBD1 matches 8 bases. The CDR3 is 14 amino acids. The germline CDR1 and CDR2 sequences are MNHEY and SVGAGI. J was trimmed by 2 bases and V by 6 bases; bases with no gene match: 5.

The V call is TRBV4-3, the J call TRBJ1-4; D is unclear. V was cut by 0 bases and J by 3 bases, with 5 bases left in between. Germline CDR1 LGHNA, CDR2 YSLEER. This CDR3 is built from 14 residues. The CDR3 DNA reads TGCGCCAGCAGCCAAGAGACCGCTAATGAAAAACTGTTTTTT. It is translated as CASSQETANEKLFF.

The J gene is TRBJ1-6, the V gene TRBV28; 10 bases are shared with TRBD1. The CDR3 extends over 15 amino acids. The germline V gene has CDR1 MDHEN and CDR2 SYDVKM. Trimming took 2 bases from V and 10 from J; bases not matched to a gene: 5. The CDR3 sequence: CASSLVGTGDSPLHF. The CDR3 coding sequence is TGTGCCAGCAGTTTAGTGGGGACAGGGGACTCACCCCTCCACTTT. Using reference TRBV28 and TRBJ1-6 for the parts outside the CDR3, the full variable domain is DVKVTQSSRYLVKRTGEKVFLECVQDMDHENMFWYRQDPGLGLRLIYFSYDVKMKEKGDIPEGYSVSREKKERFSLILESASTNQTSMYLCASSLVGTGDSPLHFGNGTRLTVT.

The chain recombines TRBV6-5 with TRBJ1-2, with 10 bases matching TRBD1. The V and J ends lost 6 bases and 7 bases, in that order; junction bases with no gene match: 8. The CDR3 spans 14 residues. CDR1 is MNHEY, CDR2 SVGAGI, per germline. The CDR3 bases are TGTGCCAGCAGGGCGACAGGGGGCATACGTGGCTACACCTTC. Encoded protein: CASRATGGIRGYTF.

The gene calls are TRBV6-1 and TRBJ1-3; D remains ambiguous. The CDR3 runs to 12 residues. The germline V and J ends were trimmed by 2 bases and 4 bases, with 3 bases remaining between them. Germline CDR1 and CDR2: MNHNS and SASEGT. CDR3: CASSESGNTIYF. CDR3 nucleotides: TGTGCCAGCAGTGAATCCGGAAACACCATATATTTT.

Only one count was recorded for this clone. J is TRBJ1-2 and V is TRBV24-1; D not certain. The CDR3 runs 16 residues. Germline CDR1 is KGHDR and CDR2 is SFDVKD. V was trimmed by 8 bases and J by 6 bases, leaving 24 bases between them. The chain's CDR3 is CATKTPEGSVRDGYTF. The CDR3 nucleotides read TGTGCCACCAAAACACCTGAGGGCAGCGTCCGGGATGGCTACACCTTC.

This chain joins TRBV30 and TRBJ2-1; D is perhaps TRBD2 (6 bases). CDR1 is GTSNPN, CDR2 SVGIG, per germline (reference sequence). The CDR3 has 14 amino acids. Trimming stripped 4 bases from V and 0 bases from J, with 10 bases between. The CDR3 DNA sequence: TGTGCCTGGAATAGCGGTTCCTCCTACAATGAGCAGTTCTTC. Translation: CAWNSGSSYNEQFF.

A note on this clone: Its ends do not fully match the called genes, so a read error is possible. The CDR3 region is CASSLGGSLAGGGETQYF. The DNA of the CDR3 is TGTGCCAGCAGTTTGGGGGGGAGTCTAGCGGGAGGCGGGGAGACCCAGTACTTC. The chain combines TRBV5-4 with TRBJ2-5; 11 nucleotides agree with TRBD2. CDR3 length equals 18 residues. Per the germline V gene, CDR1 is SGHNT and CDR2 is YYREEE (reference sequence).

V usage is TRBV5-1 and J usage is TRBJ2-3; D could derive from TRBD1 or TRBD2 (5 bases each). Germline V CDR1 and CDR2: SGHRS, YFSETQ. Trimming took 0 bases from V and 6 from J, leaving 14 bases between them. The CDR3 has 15 amino acids. CDR3 bases: TGCGCCAGCAGCTTGGATATCGGGACCAAGGATACGCAGTATTTT. Amino acid sequence: CASSLDIGTKDTQYF.

Here the CDR3 reads CASSYPGQGVYEQYF. The CDR3 DNA sequence: TGTGCCAGCAGTTACCCGGGACAGGGGGTCTACGAGCAGTACTTC. The chain is built from TRBV7-9 and TRBJ2-7, with TRBD1 matching 11 bases. The V segment lost 6 bases and the J segment 3 bases; nucleotides outside the gene matches: 7. Germline CDR1 and CDR2: SEHNR and FQNEAQ (reference sequence). CDR3 size: 15 residues.

The rearrangement links TRBV6-5 to TRBJ2-3; D is perhaps TRBD1 (6 bases). Germline lookup yields CDR1 MNHEY and CDR2 SVGAGI. Trimming left V 0 bases short and J 1 base short, with 11 bases between. CDR3 length equals 16 residues. The CDR3 nucleotides are TGTGCCAGCAGTTACTCGGCCCCAGGGGGCACAGATACGCAGTATTTT. Its protein product is CASSYSAPGGTDTQYF.

This rearrangement joins TRBV30 to TRBJ2-1; 7 bases are shared with TRBD2. Germline-derived CDR1 and CDR2 are GTSNPN and SVGIG (reference sequence). Trimming cost V 2 bases and J 4 bases; bases outside gene matches: 5. This CDR3 contains 14 residues. The CDR3 loop is CAWSRKRDYNEQFF. CDR3 nucleotides: TGTGCCTGGAGTCGGAAGCGGGATTACAATGAGCAGTTCTTC. Looking up the rest from reference TRBV30 and TRBJ2-1 gives the full variable domain: SQTIHQWPATLVQPVGSPLSLECTVEGTSNPNLYWYRQAAGRGLQLLFYSVGIGQISSEVPQNLSASRPQDRQFILSSKKLLLSDSGFYLCAWSRKRDYNEQFFGPGTRLTVL.

The chain carries TRBV18 and TRBJ2-1; 12 nucleotides match TRBD2. Germline assignment: CDR1 KGHSH and CDR2 LQKENI. This CDR3 region has 16 residues. V dropped 5 bases and J dropped 6; count of bases not matched to a gene: 8. This chain's CDR3 is CASSFLAGGPPNEQFF. For the CDR3, the DNA is TGTGCCAGCTCATTTCTAGCGGGGGGGCCCCCCAATGAGCAGTTCTTC.

This chain links TRBV19 with TRBJ1-2, with a weak D call TRBD1 (6 bases). This CDR3 region has 12 residues. Trimming shortened V by 8 bases and J by 9 bases, and 16 bases separated the two germline ends. Germline V gene lookup returns CDR1 LNHDA and CDR2 SQIVND (reference sequence). CDR3 loop: CASRRKGGRYTF. The CDR3, as DNA: TGTGCCAGTCGCAGAAAGGGGGGGCGCTACACCTTC.

The CDR3 DNA is TGTGCCAGCAGTGAAAGGCGTTTACAAGAGACCCAGTACTTC. It codes for CASSERRLQETQYF. The gene calls are TRBV2 and TRBJ2-5; D unclear. The germline V and J ends were trimmed by 2 bases and 2 bases, with 9 bases remaining between them. This CDR3 is built from 14 residues. Germline CDR1 is SNHLY and CDR2 is FYNNEI.

The J gene is TRBJ1-5, the V gene TRBV7-9; D is ambiguous. Trimming took off 5 bases at V and 9 bases at J, with 11 bases between the two ends. Germline assignment: CDR1 SEHNR and CDR2 FQNEAQ (reference sequence). The CDR3 extends over 12 amino acids. As DNA, the CDR3 is TGTGCCAGCAGCCTTCCTGTCGGGCCCCAGCATTTT. Translation: CASSLPVGPQHF. The full variable domain, with the rest looked up from reference TRBV7-9 and TRBJ1-5, is DTGVSQNPRHKITKRGQNVTFRCDPISEHNRLYWYRQTLGQGPEFLTYFQNEAQLEKSRLLSDRFSAERPKGSFSTLEIQRTEQGDSAMYLCASSLPVGPQHFGDGTRLSIL.

The V gene is TRBV9, the J gene TRBJ2-3; perhaps TRBD2 as D (6 bases). Germline lookup yields CDR1 SGDLS and CDR2 YYNGEE. Between the trimmed V and J ends, which lost 0 bases and 9 bases, there was a span of 11 bases. The CDR3 covers 13 residues. The CDR3 is CASSVVLGRTQYF. In DNA, the CDR3 is TGTGCCAGCAGCGTAGTCCTTGGGAGGACGCAGTATTTT.

The CDR3 protein is CASSLGGGRNIQPQHF. CDR3 DNA sequence: TGTGCCAGCAGCTTGGGAGGGGGCCGTAATATTCAGCCCCAGCATTTT. This sequence joins TRBV5-4 and TRBJ1-5; 7 nucleotides align to TRBD1. This CDR3 is built from 16 residues. Per germline, CDR1 SGHNT and CDR2 YYREEE (reference sequence). Trimming took 0 bases from V and 6 from J; bases not matched to a gene: 9.

V and J are TRBV5-1 and TRBJ1-3, with TRBD1 matching over 9 bases. The CDR3 has 16 amino acids. Germline CDR1 reads SGHRS; CDR2 reads YFSETQ. V trimming: 4 bases; J trimming: 2 bases; junction bases outside the gene matches: 7. The CDR3 reads CASSTGGEVAGNTIYF. CDR3 bases: TGCGCCAGCAGCACAGGGGGCGAAGTCGCTGGAAACACCATATATTTT.

The DNA of the CDR3 is TGTGCCAGCAGTTTAGGATCCAGTTTAACCAGTACCGGGGAGCTGTTTTTT. Translating it yields CASSLGSSLTSTGELFF. The chain employs TRBV28 and TRBJ2-2; the D is unclear. Looked up from germline, CDR1 is MDHEN and CDR2 is SYDVKM. This CDR3 has 17 residues. V was pared by 2 bases and J by 5 bases, with 18 bases between.

The V and J genes are TRBV5-6 and TRBJ1-5, with 9 nucleotides matching TRBD1. The germline CDR1 and CDR2 sequences are SGHDT and YYEEEE. With 0 bases clipped from V and 4 bases from J, the junction kept 5 bases outside the gene matches. The CDR3 totals 16 residues. CDR3 nucleotides: TGTGCCAGCAGCTTGGCAGGGACAGGGAGGAATCAGCCCCAGCATTTT. Its translation is CASSLAGTGRNQPQHF.

The genes are TRBV6-6 and TRBJ2-3; 16 bases are a match to TRBD2. The junction had 13 bases not matched to a gene; V was cut back by 6 bases and J by 1 base. The CDR3 is 20 amino acids. From germline, CDR1 is MNHNY and CDR2 SVGAGI (reference sequence). The DNA for the CDR3 is TGTGCCAGCAGCGCGCCGGGACTAGCGGGAGGGCCACATGGCACAGATACGCAGTATTTT. It translates to CASSAPGLAGGPHGTDTQYF.

The genes are TRBV6-6 and TRBJ1-6; 12 bases fit TRBD1. Germline lookup yields CDR1 MNHNY and CDR2 SVGAGI (reference sequence). The junction had 8 bases not matched to a gene; V was cut back by 5 bases and J by 6 bases. The CDR3 totals 17 residues. The CDR3 sequence: CASSPGTGGAGNSPLHF. DNA of the CDR3: TGTGCCAGCAGTCCCGGGACAGGGGGCGCCGGTAATTCACCCCTCCACTTT.

The rearrangement joins TRBV6-5 to TRBJ2-7; no reliable D call. The CDR3 sequence is 13 residues long. Trimming shortened V by 6 bases and J by 3 bases, and 12 bases separated the two germline ends. Germline assignment: CDR1 MNHEY and CDR2 SVGAGI. CDR3 residues: CASRTDGGYEQYF. CDR3 bases: TGTGCCAGCAGGACGGACGGTGGCTACGAGCAGTACTTC.